The sequence of this T cell receptor beta chain was determined in a study of CD4+ T cells in melanoma. This clone has just a few counts. Its antigen is as yet unknown. The CDR3 is made up of 14 amino acids. Germline V gene lookup returns CDR1 LNHDA and CDR2 SQIVND (reference sequence). V shed 4 bases and J 1 base; nucleotides not matched to a gene: 3. Method: immunoSEQ multiplex PCR; TCRdb's copy keeps in-frame clones and lacks some. The data show some 13,000 clones, roughly 80% seen once. Study-level points and caveats: A reported correlation linked neoantigen-specific CD4+ T cells to CD8+, macrophage and B cell function. Neoantigen-specific CD4+ T cells in melanoma reportedly had diverse differentiation states.

V usage is TRBV19 and J usage is TRBJ2-5; 7 positions agree with TRBD2. The origin of this receptor is a human donor with melanoma. The source material was cells from a culture (not recorded whether cultured in vitro). The CDR3 DNA reads as TGTGCCAGTAGTAACAGCGGGGCCCAAGAGACCCAGTACTTC. It codes for CASSNSGAQETQYF.